A selection of T cell receptor beta chains follows, all from one sample in a study of shared clonotypes between healthy human individuals. Here immunoSEQ multiplex PCR was the method, and the copy in TCRdb shows in-frame clones only, minus some. The sample comprises 450,000 to 500,000 clones, around 85% of which are singletons, and about an eighth rests with the top ten. The sample was PBMCs. The source is a woman aged 40 to 49 in good health. Some clones in this sample may be carry-over from other donors' samples. CDR3s include the opening cysteine and the closing phenylalanine or tryptophan. The D gene is left open where the match is weak. The size entry is marked missing in some rows and otherwise reads once, few, many or a size class.

CDR3 DNA	CDR3 protein	V gene	J gene	D gene	clone size
TGTGCCAGCAGTTACCGGCACCAAAGCAATCAGCCCCAGCATTTT	CASSYRHQSNQPQHF	TRBV6-5	TRBJ1-5	NA	NA
TGTGCCTGGAGAGGGTCTGGTACGCAGTATTTT	CAWRGSGTQYF	TRBV30	TRBJ2-3	NA	NA
TGTGCCAGCAGTCAAGTCCCAGGGGGTGAGCAGTTCTTC	CASSQVPGGEQFF	TRBV7-3	TRBJ2-1	TRBD1	NA
TGCAGTGCTAGTCCGGAGGATGAGCAGTTCTTC	CSASPEDEQFF	TRBV20-1	TRBJ2-1	NA	many
TGTGCCAGCGCGACGCGAAACTTGGGGGCCAACGTCCTGACTTTC	CASATRNLGANVLTF	TRBV7-9	TRBJ2-6	NA	NA
TGTGCCAGCAGCGTAGGGCTAGCGAACAATGAGCAGTTCTTC	CASSVGLANNEQFF	TRBV9	TRBJ2-1	NA	NA
TGCGCCAGCAGCCAAGGAGCGGTGAACACTGAAGCTTTCTTT	CASSQGAVNTEAFF	TRBV4-1	TRBJ1-1	NA	NA
TGTGCCAGCAGCCTAGGATTAGGGCACGAGCAGTACTTC	CASSLGLGHEQYF	TRBV7-9	TRBJ2-7	NA	NA
TGTGCCAGCAGCTACGCGGGAGCGGAGACCCAGTACTTC	CASSYAGAETQYF	TRBV7-9	TRBJ2-5	TRBD2	few
TGTGCCAGTAGTATCGGCAGGAGTAGCAATCAGCCCCAGCATTTT	CASSIGRSSNQPQHF	TRBV19	TRBJ1-5	NA	NA
TGTGCCAGCAGCTTAGAGCGAGTCGTGTTATCTAATGAAAAACTGTTTTTT	CASSLERVVLSNEKLFF	TRBV7-8	TRBJ1-4	NA	once
TGTGCCAGCAGTTTGGGCCAATCCTACGAGCAGTACTTC	CASSLGQSYEQYF	TRBV27	TRBJ2-7	NA	NA
TGTGCCAGCAATGACGTGGGGGGACAGGAAAAACTGTTTTTT	CASNDVGGQEKLFF	TRBV2	TRBJ1-4	TRBD1	NA
TGCAGCGTGGCCCTCAAACTAGCGGGAGGACACAATGAGCAGTTCTTC	CSVALKLAGGHNEQFF	TRBV29-1	TRBJ2-1	TRBD2	NA
TGTGCCAGCAGCGTAGATTTGAATGAGCAGTTCTTC	CASSVDLNEQFF	TRBV9	TRBJ2-1	NA	NA
TGTGCCAGCAGCTTAGCTCTGCTAGCGGGAGGCTACGAGCAGTACTTC	CASSLALLAGGYEQYF	TRBV7-2	TRBJ2-7	TRBD2	NA
TGTGCCAGCAGCTTGGGTAAAACAGGAGCCCAAAATGAAAAACTGTTTTTT	CASSLGKTGAQNEKLFF	TRBV2	TRBJ1-4	NA	once
TGTGCCAGCAGCTTGGCCGGGGTTGATGGAAACACCATATATTTT	CASSLAGVDGNTIYF	TRBV5-6	TRBJ1-3	NA	NA
TGTGCCACCCGGGACCCCACGCGCGACACCATATATTTT	CATRDPTRDTIYF	TRBV28	TRBJ1-3	NA	NA
TGTGCCATCAGTGATAGGGGGATAAAGTACGAGCAGTACTTC	CAISDRGIKYEQYF	TRBV10-3	TRBJ2-7	NA	NA
TGTGCCAGCAGTTTAGGGGGTCGCGAGCAGTACTTC	CASSLGGREQYF	TRBV28	TRBJ2-7	NA	NA
TGTGCCAGCAGTTTGACGGGGGGACCGGGACTAGCGGCCTACGAGCAGTACTTC	CASSLTGGPGLAAYEQYF	TRBV6-4	TRBJ2-7	TRBD2	few
TGTGCCAGCAGTCAACAGGGGGCGACGAGTTTTGGGGCTTTCTTT	CASSQQGATSFGAFF	TRBV6-5	TRBJ1-1	TRBD1	NA
TGTGCCAGCAGCCAATTCCTCTCAGTGGGAGCCTCTACCGTGGAGCTGTTTTTT	CASSQFLSVGASTVELFF	TRBV4-2	TRBJ2-2	NA	NA
TGTGCCAGCAGCCGGACTAGCGGAGAGAATACGCAGTATTTT	CASSRTSGENTQYF	TRBV5-6	TRBJ2-3	TRBD2	NA
TGTGCCAGCAGCCGTCTAGCTAACCAAGAGACCCAGTACTTC	CASSRLANQETQYF	TRBV11-2	TRBJ2-5	NA	few
TGTGCCAGCTTACGTCCCCCTCTGGGGGAAAACACTAAAGAGACCCAGTACTTC	CASLRPPLGENTKETQYF	TRBV5-3	TRBJ2-5	NA	NA
TGTGCCAGCAGCGTAGTCGGGGGTTACCAAGAGACCCAGTACTTC	CASSVVGGYQETQYF	TRBV9	TRBJ2-5	NA	once
TGTGCCAGCAGCCCTGACAGGGATGGATTCAACACTGAAGCTTTCTTT	CASSPDRDGFNTEAFF	TRBV4-2	TRBJ1-1	TRBD1	NA
TGTGCCAGCAGCTTGAATAGCGCCTCCTACAATGAGCAGTTCTTC	CASSLNSASYNEQFF	TRBV11-1	TRBJ2-1	NA	many
TGTGCCAGTAGTACCACAGGGAGCCCCTCCTACGAGCAGTACTTC	CASSTTGSPSYEQYF	TRBV19	TRBJ2-7	NA	NA
TGTGCCTGGAGTGTGGCAGTACCATCACCCCTCCACTTT	CAWSVAVPSPLHF	TRBV30	TRBJ1-6	NA	NA
TGTGCCAGTAGTTTAACCGCCTTCGACCTACTAGGGGTCTACGAGCAGTACTTC	CASSLTAFDLLGVYEQYF	TRBV19	TRBJ2-7	NA	NA
TGTGCCAGCAGCCCTTTGGGGGGGCTGGCTAACTATGGCTACACCTTC	CASSPLGGLANYGYTF	TRBV2	TRBJ1-2	NA	NA
TGCAGCGTTGAAGCCAGACTAGCGGGAGGGGAGCAGTTCTTC	CSVEARLAGGEQFF	TRBV29-1	TRBJ2-1	TRBD2	NA
TGTGCCAGCAGTCGAGAGCGAGGACAGACCTACGAGCAGTACTTC	CASSRERGQTYEQYF	TRBV28	TRBJ2-7	NA	once
TGTGCCAGCAGCTCCCGACTAGATACAGATACGCAGTATTTT	CASSSRLDTDTQYF	TRBV7-6	TRBJ2-3	NA	NA
TGTGCCAGCAACCCTTTGGCGGGGACTATCAGAGTAGATACGCAGTATTTT	CASNPLAGTIRVDTQYF	TRBV11-2	TRBJ2-3	TRBD2	NA
TGCGCCAGCAGCTTGGCCGTTGCGGGAGTGGATTCCTACGAGCAGTACTTC	CASSLAVAGVDSYEQYF	TRBV5-1	TRBJ2-7	TRBD2	NA
TGTGCCAGCAGCTTGGGGGGACTCGGAAACACCATATATTTT	CASSLGGLGNTIYF	TRBV7-9	TRBJ1-3	NA	NA
TGTGCCAGCAGCCTTAATAGCGGGAGGGCCTACAATGAGCAGTTCTTC	CASSLNSGRAYNEQFF	TRBV7-3	TRBJ2-1	TRBD2	once
TGCGCCAGCAGTGAGTCTTTGGAGTATGGCGAGCAGTACTTC	CASSESLEYGEQYF	TRBV10-1	TRBJ2-7	NA	NA
TGTGCCAGTAGCTCCGGGCAGCCCCTTTCCTATGGCTACACCTTC	CASSSGQPLSYGYTF	TRBV19	TRBJ1-2	NA	NA
TGTGCCAGCAAGGGGACATCGACTAATGAAAAACTGTTTTTT	CASKGTSTNEKLFF	TRBV2	TRBJ1-4	NA	NA
TGTGCCAGCAGTCGACTAGCGGGAGTGCCCGGGGAGCTGTTTTTT	CASSRLAGVPGELFF	TRBV27	TRBJ2-2	TRBD2	NA
TGTGCCAGCAGCCCCTTCGGACAGGGGCGGGATGGCTACACCTTC	CASSPFGQGRDGYTF	TRBV28	TRBJ1-2	TRBD1	NA
TGTGCCTGGAGAGCCCCAGGGGGAAACACCGGGGAGCTGTTTTTT	CAWRAPGGNTGELFF	TRBV30	TRBJ2-2	TRBD1	once